The next 24 T cell receptor beta chains were all read from a single sample in a study of technical replicates of blood from a few donors. Profiling relied on immunoSEQ multiplex PCR, and the TCRdb table lists in-frame clones only, not all of them. The sample includes about 70,000 clones, approximately 96% of them seen just once. Sequenced sample: T cells isolated from PBMCs. Receptors were obtained from a human donor in good health.

The sample holds one count of this clone. V is TRBV19 and J is TRBJ1-5; the match to TRBD1 covers 8 bases. Per the germline V gene, CDR1 is LNHDA and CDR2 is SQIVND (reference sequence). V gave up 5 bases and J gave up 7 bases; unmatched junction bases: 7. The CDR3 loop spans 14 amino acids. In nucleotides, the CDR3 is TGTGCCAGTAGTTTTTCGACAGGGGACCAGCCCCAGCATTTT. Encoded protein: CASSFSTGDQPQHF.

The chain couples TRBV23-1 to TRBJ2-2; D perhaps matches TRBD2 (5 bases). TRBV23-1 is identified as an open reading frame with a role that is uncertain. The CDR3 runs to 15 residues. V was shortened by 2 bases and J by 3 bases, with 10 bases between the two germline ends. The CDR3 region is CASSQRKRDTGELFF. The DNA of the CDR3 is TGCGCCAGCAGTCAACGGAAGAGGGACACCGGGGAGCTGTTTTTT.

This clone was counted once. This chain uses TRBV28 with TRBJ2-1, with TRBD1 matching over 8 bases. This CDR3 region has 15 residues. Germline V gives CDR1 MDHEN, CDR2 SYDVKM. V lost 7 bases to trimming and J lost 5 bases; unmatched junction nucleotides: 10. The CDR3 loop reads CASISDRELDNEQFF. CDR3 in DNA: TGTGCCAGCATTTCGGACAGGGAGCTCGACAATGAGCAGTTCTTC.

This chain joins TRBV7-9 and TRBJ2-4; D is uncertain. The CDR3 runs 15 residues. Trimming removed 3 bases from V and 0 bases from J, with 9 bases in between. Germline V gives CDR1 SEHNR, CDR2 FQNEAQ (reference sequence). CDR3 in DNA: TGTGCCAGCAGCTTGAGTGGTTTAGCCAAAAACATTCAGTACTTC. Amino acids: CASSLSGLAKNIQYF.

The V call is TRBV6-4, the J call TRBJ2-3, with D maybe TRBD2 (6 bases). The V end was cut by 4 bases, the J end by 2 bases, with 13 bases between. Germline CDR1 and CDR2: MRHNA and SNTAGT. The CDR3 contains 15 residues. CDR3 sequence reads: CASSGGTGVTDTQYF. The CDR3 DNA reads TGTGCCAGCAGTGGAGGGACTGGGGTCACAGATACGCAGTATTTT.

This clone was recorded only once. The chain links TRBV4-3 to TRBJ2-5; D call uncertain. Per the germline V gene, CDR1 is LGHNA and CDR2 is YSLEER. Trimming shortened V by 0 bases and J by 4 bases, and 21 bases separated the two germline ends. The CDR3 totals 18 residues. The CDR3: CASSQDLILGSLGETQYF. The CDR3 nucleotides are TGCGCCAGCAGCCAAGATCTAATTTTGGGCAGTTTGGGAGAGACCCAGTACTTC.

This rearrangement joins TRBV27 to TRBJ2-7; D uncertain. Germline CDR1 and CDR2: MNHEY and SMNVEV (reference sequence). The CDR3 is 13 amino acids. V lost 3 bases to trimming and J lost 1 base, with 7 bases between them. CDR3 sequence reads: CASSFGGSYEQYF. The CDR3, as DNA: TGTGCCAGCAGTTTTGGCGGATCCTACGAGCAGTACTTC.

The chain has TRBV11-3 and TRBJ1-2; D possibly corresponds to TRBD1 (5 bases). The V end lost 5 bases, the J end lost 2 bases, and 9 bases lay between the germline ends. Looked up from germline, CDR1 is SGHNT and CDR2 is YENEEA. This CDR3 region has 13 residues. CDR3 loop: CASSMTENYGYTF. The DNA of the CDR3 is TGTGCCAGCAGCATGACAGAGAACTATGGCTACACCTTC.

The V and J genes are TRBV9 and TRBJ2-1; 12 bases match TRBD2. The CDR3 is 15 amino acids. CDR1 is SGDLS, CDR2 YYNGEE, per germline. V was pared by 3 bases and J by 3 bases, with 1 base of the junction left unmatched. CDR3 sequence (DNA): TGTGCCAGCAGCGCGGGACTAGCGGGCTACAATGAGCAGTTCTTC. Its protein is CASSAGLAGYNEQFF.

The chain couples TRBV14 to TRBJ2-7; 7 positions match TRBD2. The CDR3 sequence is 16 residues long. Germline CDR1 SGHDN, CDR2 FVKESK. V was clipped by 1 base and J by 3 bases; unmatched bases: 9. In DNA form, the CDR3 reads TGTGCCAGCAGCCAAGGCCGAGCGGGACTCTTCTACGAGCAGTACTTC. It yields the protein CASSQGRAGLFYEQYF. The full variable domain, with the rest looked up from reference TRBV14 and TRBJ2-7, is EAGVTQFPSHSVIEKGQTVTLRCDPISGHDNLYWYRRVMGKEIKFLLHFVKESKQDESGMPNNRFLAERTGGTYSTLKVQPAELEDSGVYFCASSQGRAGLFYEQYFGPGTRLTVT.

The V call is TRBV29-1, the J call TRBJ1-2; the match to TRBD1 covers 7 bases. CDR1 SQVTM and CDR2 ANQGSEA come from the germline V gene. The CDR3 extends over 12 amino acids. The J segment lost 7 bases and the V segment lost 2 bases, leaving 4 bases of the junction unmatched. The CDR3 region has the DNA TGCAGCGTTGAACAGGGGGTATTTGGCTACACCTTC. It codes for CSVEQGVFGYTF.

This clone occurred once. The chain uses TRBV30 and TRBJ1-5, with D possibly matching TRBD1 (6 bases). This CDR3 comprises 13 residues. From germline, CDR1 is GTSNPN and CDR2 SVGIG (reference sequence). The V end was cut by 2 bases, the J end by 7 bases, with 12 bases between. The CDR3 region is CAWSTGPGQPQHF. For the CDR3, the DNA is TGTGCCTGGAGTACAGGGCCTGGGCAGCCCCAGCATTTT.

The rearrangement joins TRBV2 to TRBJ1-2; maybe TRBD1 (6 bases). CDR1 and CDR2 from the germline V gene are SNHLY and FYNNEI. The V end lost 7 bases, the J end lost 0 bases, and 12 bases lay between the germline ends. This CDR3 is 14 amino acids long. The CDR3 reads CASIAGTTNYGYTF. Written as DNA, the CDR3 is TGTGCCAGCATTGCCGGGACAACTAACTATGGCTACACCTTC.

The V call is TRBV27, the J call TRBJ1-1; no reliable D call. Trimming took off 2 bases at V and 7 bases at J, with 11 bases between the two ends. CDR1 and CDR2 from the germline V gene are MNHEY and SMNVEV (reference sequence). The CDR3 has 13 amino acids. The CDR3 DNA sequence: TGTGCCAGCAGTTTAAGCCCCGTGGTTGAAGCTTTCTTT. Residues: CASSLSPVVEAFF.

The DNA of the CDR3 is TGTGCCAGCAGCTCCACGGTGAACACTGAAGCTTTCTTT. Translation: CASSSTVNTEAFF. The gene calls are TRBV5-6 and TRBJ1-1; D gene unclear. The germline gives CDR1 SGHDT, CDR2 YYEEEE. V shed 3 bases and J shed 0 bases, with 6 bases lying between them. The CDR3 has 13 amino acids.

V is TRBV10-3 and J is TRBJ2-7, with D possibly TRBD1 on 6 matching bases. This CDR3 contains 13 residues. V lost 6 bases and J lost 1, with 10 bases in between. CDR1 and CDR2 (germline): ENHRY, SYGVKD. CDR3 bases: TGTGCCATCAGGGGGACAACTTCCTACGAGCAGTACTTC. Protein sequence: CAIRGTTSYEQYF.

This chain links TRBV4-2 with TRBJ1-3, with a possible D match to TRBD1 (6 bases). This CDR3 has 15 residues. Germline loops: CDR1 LGHNA, CDR2 YNFKEQ. Deletions cut 6 bases from V and 1 base from J, with 13 bases between. Here the CDR3 DNA reads TGTGCCAGCAGTCCACAGGGTACGTCTGGAAACACCATATATTTT. This codes for CASSPQGTSGNTIYF.

The gene calls are TRBV6-1 and TRBJ2-7, with D perhaps TRBD2 (6 bases). Germline V gene sequence: CDR1 MNHNS, CDR2 SASEGT. This CDR3 contains 12 residues. The V and J ends lost 2 bases and 6 bases respectively, with 8 bases between them. CDR3 in amino acids: CASSELLAEQYF. Here the CDR3 DNA reads TGTGCCAGCAGTGAATTACTAGCCGAGCAGTACTTC.

This chain connects TRBV27 to TRBJ2-7; possibly TRBD2 for D (6 bases). V was shortened by 6 bases and J by 1 base, with 25 bases between the two germline ends. The CDR3 consists of 18 residues. Per the germline V gene, CDR1 is MNHEY and CDR2 is SMNVEV (reference sequence). CDR3 DNA: TGTGCCAGCAGCTATTATTCATTCGGGAGTTTCCTTTCCTACGAGCAGTACTTC. Translating gives CASSYYSFGSFLSYEQYF.

This sequence joins TRBV12-5 and TRBJ2-3, with D unresolved. Trimming took off 3 bases at V and 4 bases at J, with 8 bases between the two ends. CDR1 is LGHNT and CDR2 is FRNRAP in the germline V gene. The CDR3 has 13 amino acids. CDR3 region: CASGFGQPDTQYF. The CDR3 DNA follows: TGTGCTAGTGGTTTTGGGCAGCCAGATACGCAGTATTTT.

The CDR3 nucleotides read TGTGCCAGCAGCTTGGGGATGTCGGAGCGGGTTAAAGAGACCCAGTACTTC. It codes for CASSLGMSERVKETQYF. This chain uses TRBV5-4 with TRBJ2-5; D possibly corresponds to TRBD2 (6 bases). The germline V gene encodes CDR1 SGHNT and CDR2 YYREEE (reference sequence). The V end lost 0 bases, the J end lost 3 bases, and 18 bases lay between the germline ends. This CDR3 has 17 residues.

The CDR3 nucleotides are TGTGCCATCAGTGAGCGGGAGACTAACTATGGCTACACCTTC. Amino acid sequence: CAISERETNYGYTF. The rearrangement joins TRBV10-3 to TRBJ1-2; no clear D. Germline CDR1 and CDR2: ENHRY and SYGVKD. Trimming pared 2 bases from V and 0 bases from J, leaving 7 bases between. This CDR3 spans 14 amino acids.

The J gene is TRBJ1-2, the V gene TRBV14; D is perhaps TRBD1 (5 bases). The CDR3 extends over 14 amino acids. V lost 4 bases and J lost 6, with 15 bases in between. Germline loops: CDR1 SGHDN, CDR2 FVKESK. The CDR3 nucleotides read TGTGCCAGCAGCCCAAGTGTAAGGGGCCATGGCTACACCTTC. Its protein product is CASSPSVRGHGYTF.

The chain employs TRBV7-3 and TRBJ2-6, with 9 positions matching TRBD1. V dropped 1 base and J dropped 0; count of bases not matched to a gene: 10. CDR3 length: 20 residues. Germline CDR1 is SGHTA and CDR2 is FQGTGA. The CDR3, as DNA: TGTGCCAGCAGCTTAAAACCCCCCGGACAGGGGTTCTCTGGGGCCAACGTCCTGACTTTC. It yields the protein CASSLKPPGQGFSGANVLTF.